A selection of T cell receptor beta chains follows, all from one sample in a study of T cells after yellow fever vaccination. TCRdb reprocessed the 5' RACE reads via MiXCR and lists one record per CDR3 protein. The profile shows a few hundred thousand distinct CDR3 sequences, approximately 3.9% of them singletons. The sample in question was PBMCs, obtained 5 days after the yellow fever booster vaccination. Every receptor here comes from a young man who received the YFV17D yellow fever vaccine. Both conserved end residues are part of each CDR3. Fields, in order: CDR3 protein, CDR3 length, V gene, J gene.

CDR3aa: CSVVGRAGELFF; len: 12; v_gene: TRBV29-1; j_gene: TRBJ2-2
CDR3aa: CASSPPAQGTIEAFF; len: 15; v_gene: TRBV18; j_gene: TRBJ1-1
CDR3aa: CVPGQAHTYEQYF; len: 13; v_gene: TRBV12-3/TRBV12-4; j_gene: TRBJ2-7
CDR3aa: CASSLAARGLGYTF; len: 14; v_gene: TRBV7-2; j_gene: TRBJ1-2
CDR3aa: CASSYSYLPENYEQYF; len: 16; v_gene: TRBV6-2/TRBV6-3; j_gene: TRBJ2-7
CDR3aa: CASSHLRPDTQYF; len: 13; v_gene: TRBV11-2; j_gene: TRBJ2-3
CDR3aa: CASTRSGGIQETQYF; len: 15; v_gene: TRBV11-2; j_gene: TRBJ2-5
CDR3aa: CASSFSAGFADTQYF; len: 15; v_gene: TRBV7-2; j_gene: TRBJ2-3
CDR3aa: CASSQDWGGAFF; len: 12; v_gene: TRBV4-1; j_gene: TRBJ1-1
CDR3aa: CVGGTGDYGYTF; len: 12; v_gene: TRBV7-9; j_gene: TRBJ1-2
CDR3aa: CASSLRVGPYEQYF; len: 14; v_gene: TRBV13; j_gene: TRBJ2-7
CDR3aa: CASSSPGEDTQYF; len: 13; v_gene: TRBV5-1; j_gene: TRBJ2-3
CDR3aa: CASSLTGGDSPLHF; len: 14; v_gene: TRBV9; j_gene: TRBJ1-6
CDR3aa: CASSPGHGPYGYTF; len: 14; v_gene: TRBV7-2; j_gene: TRBJ1-2
CDR3aa: CASSTGRGENTEAFF; len: 15; v_gene: TRBV5-5; j_gene: TRBJ1-1
CDR3aa: CASSSGTVKTGELFF; len: 15; v_gene: TRBV6-2/TRBV6-3; j_gene: TRBJ2-2
CDR3aa: CATSEGMGPYNEQFF; len: 15; v_gene: TRBV15; j_gene: TRBJ2-1
CDR3aa: CAWSTGTPLHF; len: 11; v_gene: TRBV30; j_gene: TRBJ1-6
CDR3aa: CASSLGGVSSYEQYF; len: 15; v_gene: TRBV5-6; j_gene: TRBJ2-7
CDR3aa: CASSLRDRSDSPLHF; len: 15; v_gene: TRBV4-1; j_gene: TRBJ1-6
CDR3aa: CASSLGRHQPQHF; len: 13; v_gene: TRBV18; j_gene: TRBJ1-5
CDR3aa: CASTSGTAYEQYF; len: 13; v_gene: TRBV5-1; j_gene: TRBJ2-7
CDR3aa: CASIVGTEAFF; len: 11; v_gene: TRBV6-5; j_gene: TRBJ1-1
CDR3aa: CASRSFLAGVGTDTQYF; len: 17; v_gene: TRBV6-2/TRBV6-3; j_gene: TRBJ2-3
CDR3aa: CASSKVNTGELFF; len: 13; v_gene: TRBV21-1; j_gene: TRBJ2-2
CDR3aa: CASSGRTGADTEAFF; len: 15; v_gene: TRBV5-1; j_gene: TRBJ1-1
CDR3aa: CASSPPAGRTEAFF; len: 14; v_gene: TRBV9; j_gene: TRBJ1-1
CDR3aa: CASSQDQVPGGVNYGYTF; len: 18; v_gene: TRBV4-1; j_gene: TRBJ1-2
CDR3aa: CASSLQTGYYVNTEAFF; len: 17; v_gene: TRBV7-3; j_gene: TRBJ1-1
CDR3aa: CASSLGGQGADTQYF; len: 15; v_gene: TRBV5-6; j_gene: TRBJ2-3
CDR3aa: CASSPLTRLGSDTQYF; len: 16; v_gene: TRBV18; j_gene: TRBJ2-3
CDR3aa: CSARKDRGTRVETQYF; len: 16; v_gene: TRBV20-1; j_gene: TRBJ2-5
CDR3aa: CASRELGQGKTQYF; len: 14; v_gene: TRBV28; j_gene: TRBJ2-5
CDR3aa: CASSSRQALNTDTQYF; len: 16; v_gene: TRBV7-2; j_gene: TRBJ2-3
CDR3aa: CASSLGTGQGAGTQYF; len: 16; v_gene: TRBV5-1; j_gene: TRBJ2-5
CDR3aa: CASSQDRRYDSPLHF; len: 15; v_gene: TRBV4-1; j_gene: TRBJ1-6
CDR3aa: CASSVRGENIQYF; len: 13; v_gene: TRBV9; j_gene: TRBJ2-4
CDR3aa: CASSLRGAIGGELFF; len: 15; v_gene: TRBV27; j_gene: TRBJ2-2
CDR3aa: CASSLGGGEDEQFF; len: 14; v_gene: TRBV11-2; j_gene: TRBJ2-1
CDR3aa: CASSQPGAGGRGDTQYF; len: 17; v_gene: TRBV4-1; j_gene: TRBJ2-3
CDR3aa: CATSRAGDGGDYGYTF; len: 16; v_gene: TRBV15; j_gene: TRBJ1-2
CDR3aa: CSAASRGDWSDTQYF; len: 15; v_gene: TRBV20-1; j_gene: TRBJ2-3
CDR3aa: CASSHYKGQGTEAFF; len: 15; v_gene: TRBV4-1; j_gene: TRBJ1-1
CDR3aa: CASSHGGNRDQPQHF; len: 15; v_gene: TRBV18; j_gene: TRBJ1-5
CDR3aa: CASSLRFLSGANVLTF; len: 16; v_gene: TRBV27; j_gene: TRBJ2-6
CDR3aa: CASSLEYRGHNEQFF; len: 15; v_gene: TRBV7-2; j_gene: TRBJ2-1
CDR3aa: CASSFEDTEAFF; len: 12; v_gene: TRBV5-5; j_gene: TRBJ1-1
CDR3aa: CASSYGSASRADTQYF; len: 16; v_gene: TRBV6-2/TRBV6-3; j_gene: TRBJ2-3
CDR3aa: CASSSRDRVSDTQYF; len: 15; v_gene: TRBV5-5; j_gene: TRBJ2-3
CDR3aa: CASSRDRSTEQYF; len: 13; v_gene: TRBV5-6; j_gene: TRBJ2-7
CDR3aa: CSAREQGVTVGNTIYF; len: 16; v_gene: TRBV20-1; j_gene: TRBJ1-3
CDR3aa: CASSTYRGKSGNTIYF; len: 16; v_gene: TRBV7-9; j_gene: TRBJ1-3
CDR3aa: CASSHGQGEDTQYF; len: 14; v_gene: TRBV5-1; j_gene: TRBJ2-3
CDR3aa: CSASRTLKTGGAFF; len: 14; v_gene: TRBV20-1; j_gene: TRBJ1-1
CDR3aa: CAISGGQGGFGEQFF; len: 15; v_gene: TRBV10-3; j_gene: TRBJ2-1
CDR3aa: CASSRVGTGDEKLFF; len: 15; v_gene: TRBV4-3; j_gene: TRBJ1-4
CDR3aa: CASSQPKIQGGEQYF; len: 15; v_gene: TRBV4-1; j_gene: TRBJ2-7
CDR3aa: CASSPRAPRAGNTIYF; len: 16; v_gene: TRBV18; j_gene: TRBJ1-3
CDR3aa: CASSLGNGEETQYF; len: 14; v_gene: TRBV5-1; j_gene: TRBJ2-5
CDR3aa: CASSHDRVAGYTF; len: 13; v_gene: TRBV3-1; j_gene: TRBJ1-2